This T cell receptor (beta chain) was found in a study of T cell responses to AZD1222 COVID-19 vaccine (dated by TCRdb to the early 2020s). About the investigation overall: A total of 230 to 250 trial participants underwent TCR sequencing, of whom around 210 had received two doses of AZD1222 and around 25 had received two doses of the MenACWY control vaccine. Trial participants were enrolled by age into subgroups of 18-55, 56-69 and 70-plus years, and 148, 28 and 57 TCR-sequenced participants, respectively, were included in these subgroups. What the authors observed across the whole study: In the small 56-69-year group, the increase in depth fell short of significance, most likely because of low power. Participants were mostly white British, with more females than males. The authors suggested clonal diversity may have been underestimated. CD4 TCRs associated with the vaccine covered the entire spike protein, and the dominant responses were in regions 160-218 and 743-854. Because no day 14 peak-response samples were available, the repertoires could be characterized only after the peak T cell response. Nearly half of unique spike-specific TCRs reportedly recognized epitopes outside regions mutated in the B.1.351 and B.1.1.7 variants. Spike-specific TCR breadth and depth rose significantly after two AZD1222 doses compared with day 0 and with MenACWY recipients. Conclusions about previously exposed vaccinees were limited because only six AZD1222 recipients were SARS-CoV-2 seropositive at baseline.

Trimming takes 6 bases off V and 2 bases off J; junction bases not matched to a gene: 11. The CDR3 measures 16 amino acids from cysteine to phenylalanine. The CDR3 DNA has 48 bases and is translated from base 1. Via the germline V gene, CDR1 is SGHVS and CDR2 FQNEAQ. The CDR3 regions of human TCRbeta chains were analyzed by immunosequencing. In the source study's methods: TCRs in the repertoires were matched against a reference library of SARS-CoV-2-specific TCRs that had been generated with the MIRA antigen-specificity platform. Breadth meant the fraction of unique TCRs that were SARS-CoV-2-associated, whereas depth meant the fraction of total T cells that were SARS-CoV-2-associated. Each spike-specific TCR was assigned to its reactive spike region and to a CD4 or CD8 class using the MIRA data. Log10-transformed breadth and depth values were compared by one-way ANOVA with Sidak's multiple comparisons tests. TCRdb took this table from immuneACCESS and kept in-frame rearrangements with V and J called. Such tables lack part of the clones; where checked against another copy, unresolved V genes explain under half of the gap, and the rest is unexplained. V and J calls and clone size are copied from that table; D and trimming were computed from the DNA. The sample contains 150,000 to 200,000 clones, 90% of them found a single time. The ten biggest clones cover 3.5% to 5.5% of the sample.

Details on this clone: Its antigen has not been determined. Per-base quality was not reported, and no clone a single base away is much larger than it.

The sample's time point label, decoded: about 28 days (+/-7) after the second vaccine dose. Per the publication, the treatment or condition label means: meningococcal conjugate vaccine given as trial control. The vaccinee samples were drawn from two UK trials, COV001 and COV002, one of which was a single-blind randomized controlled phase 2/3 trial testing AZD1222 (ChAdOx1 nCoV-19) in healthy adults. For TCRbeta chain sequencing, PBMC samples were collected from trial participants at day 0 and at day 28 after the second dose. Sample: peripheral blood, taken 28 days after the second dose of the MenACWY control vaccine. The sequence was obtained from an adult who received the MenACWY meningococcal vaccine as a control. The V and J segments used are TRBV7-8 and TRBJ2-7, with 9 bases matching TRBD1. In nucleotide form, the sequence is TGTGCCAGCAGACACTACAGGGGGCCGCCAGCCTACGAGCAGTACTTC. It is translated as CASRHYRGPPAYEQYF.